The clone carrying this T cell receptor (beta chain) is a singleton in its sample. Its matching antigen is unknown. V was clipped by 7 bases and J by 9 bases, with 22 bases between them. CDR3 size: 14 residues. From germline, CDR1 is MNHEY and CDR2 SVGAGI. Only in-frame clones appear in the TCRdb table, and some are missing; sequencing was by immunoSEQ multiplex PCR. The table shows fewer than 70,000 clones, with around 82% occurring only once. These data are taken from a study of Tregs in tolerant kidney transplant recipients. Study-wide results and limits: Expanding Tregs on activated donor B cells appeared to best identify donor-specific TCRbeta clones.

Unstimulated regulatory T cells (CD4+CD25+CD127-), CD4+CD25- non-regulatory cells, CD4 and CD8 cells were FACS-sorted from thawed PBMCs. The origin of this receptor is a human donor in good health. The sample was CD4+ T cells from blood. The gene calls are TRBV6-5 and TRBJ2-7, with D perhaps matching TRBD2 (6 bases). CDR3 protein: CASTHRGLAWRQYF. CDR3 nucleotide sequence: TGTGCCAGCACCCACCGGGGACTGGCCTGGAGGCAGTACTTC.